A single sample gave rise to the 20 T cell receptor beta chains below, sequenced in a study of spatial heterogeneity in lung cancer (dated by TCRdb to the late 2010s). General findings and caveats noted by the study authors: The tumor nonsynonymous mutation count correlated with the number of expanded alpha and beta TCRs within the tumor.

Libraries were made using 5' RACE. Instrument used: NextSeq 500. Using fastp at Q25 and MiXCR, TCRdb reprocessed the public reads and kept productive beta chains. Each record represents a unique CDR3 protein, reported with the most common genes and DNA among its rows. Counted in this sample were about 730 distinct CDR3 sequences; over 12% of them appeared once. Roughly a fifth of the sample is held by the ten biggest clonotypes. The time point label here, explained by the study, means: sample taken at primary tumor resection. The antigens of these receptors remain unknown. The sample was lung tumor tissue, taken at surgery. The receptors stem from a male donor with early-stage non-small cell lung cancer.

This rearrangement joins TRBV7-2 to TRBJ2-5; D perhaps matches TRBD2 (5 bases). The germline V and J ends were trimmed by 5 bases and 2 bases, with 15 bases remaining between them. The CDR3 totals 15 residues. Looked up from germline, CDR1 is SGHTA and CDR2 is FQGNSA. CDR3 sequence (DNA): TGTGCCAGCAGCCCTCATAGCGTGAGACAAGAGACCCAGTACTTC. Translating it yields CASSPHSVRQETQYF. The whole variable domain, remainder taken from reference TRBV7-2 and TRBJ2-5, is GAGVSQSPSNKVTEKGKDVELRCDPISGHTALYWYRQSLGQGLEFLIYFQGNSAPDKSGLPSDRFSAERTGGSVSTLTIQRTQQEDSAVYLCASSPHSVRQETQYFGPGTRLLVL.

This clonotype was found a few times. This rearrangement joins TRBV7-9 to TRBJ2-7; 10 nucleotides agree with TRBD2. Trimming took 4 bases from V and 6 from J; bases not matched to a gene: 12. The CDR3 sequence is 16 residues long. The V gene's germline CDR1 is SEHNR and CDR2 FQNEAQ (reference sequence). The CDR3 DNA follows: TGTGCCAGCAGCTCCCCGCTGGCTAGCGGGAGCCCCGAGCAGTACTTC. Amino acids: CASSSPLASGSPEQYF.

By share of the sample, this clonotype is large (0.1 to 1%). J is TRBJ2-5 and V is TRBV29-1, with D unclear. Germline CDR1 reads SQVTM; CDR2 reads ANQGSEA. This CDR3 contains 13 residues. The V end was cut by 7 bases, the J end by 2 bases, with 14 bases between. Here the CDR3 DNA reads TGCAGCGCCCGACAACCACCACAAGAGACCCAGTACTTC. It is translated as CSARQPPQETQYF.

By frequency in the sample, this clonotype is medium-sized. V and J are TRBV20-1 and TRBJ1-1, with 8 positions matching TRBD1. The CDR3 is made up of 12 amino acids. Germline CDR1 is DFQATT and CDR2 is SNEGSKA (reference sequence). V dropped 3 bases and J dropped 11; count of bases not matched to a gene: 8. The CDR3 reads CSARSGGAGAFF. The CDR3 DNA follows: TGCAGTGCTAGGTCAGGGGGCGCGGGGGCTTTCTTT.

This clonotype was found a few times. The chain carries TRBV6-6 and TRBJ2-6; no clear D gene. The CDR3 has 15 residues. Germline lookup yields CDR1 MNHNY and CDR2 SVGAGI (reference sequence). The V gene lost 6 bases and the J gene lost 0 bases, with 9 bases spanning the gap. CDR3 sequence reads: CASRYSDSGANVLTF. Written as DNA, the CDR3 is TGTGCCAGCAGATACAGCGACTCTGGGGCCAACGTCCTGACTTTC.

By sample share, this clonotype is large (0.1 to 1%). This chain joins TRBV24-1 and TRBJ2-1; 10 positions match TRBD2. Per the germline V gene, CDR1 is KGHDR and CDR2 is SFDVKD. The junction had 4 bases not matched to a gene; V was cut back by 3 bases and J by 0 bases. There are 17 residues in the CDR3. In DNA form, the CDR3 reads TGTGCCACCAGTGATCACAAGCGGGGGGGCTCCTACAATGAGCAGTTCTTC. This gives the protein CATSDHKRGGSYNEQFF.

This clonotype is classed as large. This sequence joins TRBV28 and TRBJ2-7; a possible D gene is TRBD1 (5 bases). The germline V gene encodes CDR1 MDHEN and CDR2 SYDVKM. This CDR3 contains 14 residues. The V gene lost 7 bases and the J gene lost 0 bases, with 13 bases spanning the gap. The CDR3 spells CASTLRTTSYEQYF. The CDR3 coding sequence is TGTGCCAGCACGCTCCGGACAACCTCCTACGAGCAGTACTTC.

This clonotype is labeled as medium-sized. The chain couples TRBV7-6 to TRBJ1-4; no reliable D call. The CDR3 is 15 amino acids. V was clipped by 3 bases and J by 7 bases, with 15 bases between them. In germline, CDR1 is SGHVS, CDR2 FNYEAQ. The CDR3 sequence is CASSFGTSPGEKLFF. The CDR3, as DNA: TGTGCCAGCAGCTTCGGAACGTCCCCGGGTGAAAAACTGTTTTTT.

In its sample, this clonotype ranks as large. This chain connects TRBV11-1 to TRBJ1-1, with D tentatively TRBD1 (5 bases). Trimming took off 5 bases at V and 1 base at J, with 8 bases between the two ends. The CDR3 extends over 13 amino acids. CDR1 is SGHAT and CDR2 is FQDESV in the germline V gene (reference sequence). The CDR3 protein is CASSRRGNTEAFF. The CDR3, as DNA: TGTGCCAGCAGCCGAAGGGGGAACACTGAAGCTTTCTTT. The complete variable domain, with remaining parts taken from reference TRBV11-1 and TRBJ1-1, reads EAEVAQSPRYKITEKSQAVAFWCDPISGHATLYWYRQILGQGPELLVQFQDESVVDDSQLPKDRFSAERLKGVDSTLKIQPAELGDSAMYLCASSRRGNTEAFFGQGTRLTVV.

In this sample, this clonotype is medium-sized. The chain recombines TRBV5-1 with TRBJ2-7; D ambiguous. The CDR3 length is 15 residues. Germline lookup yields CDR1 SGHRS and CDR2 YFSETQ. V lost 0 bases to trimming and J lost 2 bases, with 12 bases between them. CDR3 region: CASSLDGPSTYEQYF. DNA of the CDR3: TGCGCCAGCAGCTTGGACGGTCCATCTACCTACGAGCAGTACTTC.

This chain links TRBV2 with TRBJ1-2; D ambiguous. Trimming removed 7 bases at V and 0 bases at J, with 21 bases between. This CDR3 has 17 residues. Germline CDR1 and CDR2: SNHLY and FYNNEI. CDR3 in DNA: TGTGCCAGCACCCTCGACACCAACTTGAGGTCTAACTATGGCTACACCTTC. Its translation is CASTLDTNLRSNYGYTF.

This clonotype rates as medium-sized. This chain connects TRBV18 to TRBJ1-5, with D unresolved. V lost 0 bases to trimming and J lost 1 base, with 4 bases between them. CDR3 length equals 14 residues. The germline gives CDR1 KGHSH, CDR2 LQKENI. The CDR3 here is CASSPPASNQPQHF. The CDR3 coding sequence is TGTGCCAGCTCACCACCAGCCAGCAATCAGCCCCAGCATTTT.

This clonotype is labeled as medium-sized (0.01 to 0.1%). The chain recombines TRBV7-3 with TRBJ1-6; 9 nucleotides match TRBD1. The J segment lost 7 bases and the V segment lost 4 bases, leaving 5 bases of the junction unmatched. Germline-derived CDR1 and CDR2 are SGHTA and FQGTGA. The CDR3 runs 15 residues. The CDR3 sequence: CASSWRQGVNSPLHF. The CDR3 DNA reads as TGTGCCAGCAGCTGGAGACAGGGGGTAAATTCACCCCTCCACTTT.

This clonotype is large within its sample. V and J are TRBV10-3 and TRBJ2-1, with D possibly matching TRBD1 (6 bases). V lost 4 bases to trimming and J lost 0 bases, with 13 bases between them. CDR3 length: 16 residues. Germline CDR1 ENHRY, CDR2 SYGVKD. The CDR3 DNA reads as TGTGCCATCAGTGGCACCGACAGGAGCTCCTACAATGAGCAGTTCTTC. Amino acid sequence: CAISGTDRSSYNEQFF.

This clonotype is classed as medium-sized. The chain recombines TRBV19 with TRBJ2-1; D perhaps matches TRBD1 (5 bases). CDR3 length: 17 amino acids. Per germline, CDR1 LNHDA and CDR2 SQIVND (reference sequence). V was pared by 8 bases and J by 0 bases, with 20 bases between. The chain's CDR3 is CASRNRGPPSSYNEQFF. The CDR3 region has the DNA TGTGCCAGTCGAAATAGGGGCCCCCCGAGCTCCTACAATGAGCAGTTCTTC.

By share, this clonotype counts as large (0.1 to 1%). The V gene is TRBV5-1, the J gene TRBJ1-2; no clear D. The CDR3 contains 11 residues. CDR1 is SGHRS and CDR2 is YFSETQ in the germline V gene. V gave up 5 bases and J gave up 4 bases, with 6 bases separating them. CDR3 bases: TGCGCCAGCAGTGCCGGCTATGGCTACACCTTC. Amino acids: CASSAGYGYTF. Variable domain in full (rest from reference TRBV5-1 and TRBJ1-2): KAGVTQTPRYLIKTRGQQVTLSCSPISGHRSVSWYQQTPGQGLQFLFEYFSETQRNKGNFPGRFSGRQFSNSRSEMNVSTLELGDSALYLCASSAGYGYTFGSGTRLTVV.

This clonotype is classed as medium-sized. The J gene is TRBJ2-2, the V gene TRBV10-3; 7 bases align to TRBD2. The CDR3 has 16 amino acids. After removal of 4 bases from V and 0 bases from J, the junction contained 5 bases not matched to a gene. Germline assignment: CDR1 ENHRY and CDR2 SYGVKD. CDR3 protein: CAISGGLGANTGELFF. As DNA, the CDR3 is TGTGCCATCAGTGGTGGACTAGGGGCGAACACCGGGGAGCTGTTTTTT.

The chain recombines TRBV20-1 with TRBJ2-1; a possible D gene is TRBD2 (5 bases). The V and J ends lost 0 bases and 0 bases respectively, with 12 bases between them. The CDR3 consists of 16 residues. The germline gives CDR1 DFQATT, CDR2 SNEGSKA (reference sequence). The CDR3 is CSARDGGQSSYNEQFF. The CDR3 nucleotides read TGCAGTGCTAGAGATGGAGGCCAGAGCTCCTACAATGAGCAGTTCTTC.

By its share, this clonotype is large. The rearrangement links TRBV3-1 to TRBJ2-5, with 9 bases matching TRBD2. CDR1 LGHDT and CDR2 YNNKEL come from the germline V gene (reference sequence). The CDR3 runs 14 residues. V lost 4 bases, J lost 6 bases, and 6 bases stayed unmatched. In DNA form, the CDR3 reads TGTGCCAGCAGCCCGGGACTAGCCGGGCAGACCCAGTACTTC. It is translated as CASSPGLAGQTQYF.

This clonotype is large by share. The chain has TRBV10-2 and TRBJ2-1; TRBD2 matches 12 bases. Germline trimming cut 7 bases from V and 9 bases from J; bases unmatched to any gene: 13. This CDR3 region has 16 residues. Germline V lookup: CDR1 WSHSY, CDR2 SAAADI. The CDR3 here is CASTKQPSGGAGEQFF. The CDR3 DNA reads as TGCGCCAGCACCAAACAACCTAGCGGGGGGGCCGGTGAGCAGTTCTTC.